Following are 15 T cell receptor beta chains from one sample sequenced in a study of identical twins (dated by TCRdb to about 2016). Library method: 5' RACE. The data were produced on an Illumina HiSeq 2000. Through fastp at Q25 and MiXCR, TCRdb rebuilt clones from the public reads, retaining in-frame beta chains. Records with the same CDR3 protein are collapsed into one entry carrying the most frequent genes and DNA. The sample table shows 750,000 to 950,000 distinct CDR3 sequences, and 12% are seen once. Of the sample, about 1.5% falls within the top ten clones. A further study also used this sample, focusing on yellow fever vaccine responses in identical twins.

The sequenced sample was PBMCs. These receptors were collected from a woman younger than 35 in good health.

This clonotype was seen many times. J is TRBJ1-1 and V is TRBV28, with D unresolved. The CDR3 spans 14 residues. CDR1 MDHEN and CDR2 SYDVKM come from the germline V gene. With 6 bases removed from V and 1 base from J, the gap between germline ends came to 12 bases. CDR3 DNA sequence: TGTGCCAGCAGATACGATATTACGAACACTGAAGCTTTCTTT. Amino acid sequence: CASRYDITNTEAFF.

CDR3 sequence (DNA): TGTGCCACCAGTTCCGGGACAGGGCACACCGGGGAGCTGTTTTTT. Residues: CATSSGTGHTGELFF. The chain links TRBV24-1 to TRBJ2-2; 9 bases map to TRBD1. Germline loops: CDR1 KGHDR, CDR2 SFDVKD. V trimming: 6 bases; J trimming: 3 bases; junction bases outside the gene matches: 4. This CDR3 spans 15 amino acids.

Remarks on this clonotype: A read error may produce the germline difference seen at one junction end. The chain employs TRBV24-1 and TRBJ2-1; 15 bases align to TRBD2. Germline V gives CDR1 KGHDR, CDR2 SFDVKD. This CDR3 spans 23 amino acids. DNA of the CDR3: TGTGCCACCAGTGACTCTGCCGTCACCGGGACTAGCGGGAGGTATAGCTCCTGCAATGAGCAGTTCTTC. The encoded protein is CATSDSAVTGTSGRYSSCNEQFF.

The V gene is TRBV20-1, the J gene TRBJ2-1; 8 nucleotides agree with TRBD2. The CDR3 is 16 residues long. Germline loops: CDR1 DFQATT, CDR2 SNEGSKA (reference sequence). Trimming took 6 bases from V and 3 from J; bases not matched to a gene: 13. The CDR3 coding sequence is TGCAGTGCAAAGGACTTTTTCGGGGGGGTCTACAATGAGCAGTTCTTC. It encodes CSAKDFFGGVYNEQFF.

This chain connects TRBV27 to TRBJ1-6, with D uncertain. This CDR3 contains 14 residues. Germline V gene data show CDR1 as MNHEY and CDR2 as SMNVEV (reference sequence). Trimming stripped 2 bases from V and 11 bases from J, with 13 bases between. The CDR3 coding sequence is TGTGCCAGCAGTTTAGCGGTTCTGCTACCACCCCTCCACTTT. Translated: CASSLAVLLPPLHF.

This clonotype was detected ten times or more. The chain is built from TRBV10-3 and TRBJ2-1; TRBD1 aligns across 11 bases. Looked up from germline, CDR1 is ENHRY and CDR2 is SYGVKD. Trimming at V came to 10 bases and at J to 7 bases, leaving 6 bases not matched to a gene. The length of the CDR3 is 13 residues. Here the CDR3 reads CASGQGAYNEQFF. CDR3 DNA: TGTGCCAGCGGACAGGGGGCGTATAATGAGCAGTTCTTC.

This clonotype has at least ten counts. DNA of the CDR3: TGTGCCAGCAGTTTAGCAGGGCACATGAACACTGAAGCTTTCTTT. This codes for CASSLAGHMNTEAFF. The chain recombines TRBV12-3 or TRBV12-4 with TRBJ1-1; unclear D gene. The CDR3 is made up of 15 amino acids. V lost 0 bases to trimming and J lost 0 bases, with 8 bases between them.

The genes are TRBV19 and TRBJ2-3, with D maybe TRBD1 (6 bases). Trimming removed 8 bases from V and 3 bases from J, with 15 bases in between. CDR1 is LNHDA and CDR2 is SQIVND in the germline V gene (reference sequence). The CDR3 covers 14 residues. The chain's CDR3 is CASSWGRKTDTQYF. In nucleotides, the CDR3 is TGTGCCAGTTCGTGGGGGCGGAAGACAGATACGCAGTATTTT.

This chain joins TRBV20-1 and TRBJ2-1; the D is unclear. Per germline, CDR1 DFQATT and CDR2 SNEGSKA (reference sequence). This CDR3 spans 12 amino acids. CDR3 residues: CRTGSQLKEQFF. CDR3 in DNA: TGCAGAACCGGTAGTCAGCTCAAGGAGCAGTTCTTC.

The V call is TRBV29-1, the J call TRBJ2-1; the D is unclear. The CDR3 consists of 16 residues. Trimming stripped 1 base from V and 2 bases from J, with 15 bases between. Germline CDR1 SQVTM, CDR2 ANQGSEA. The CDR3 region has the DNA TGCAGCGTTGAAGGTATTCAGCGTGGCACCTACAATGAGCAGTTCTTC. It specifies CSVEGIQRGTYNEQFF.

In its sample, this clonotype was seen a few times. This chain connects TRBV29-1 to TRBJ2-1; TRBD1 agrees at 11 bases. Germline V gene data show CDR1 as SQVTM and CDR2 as ANQGSEA. J was trimmed by 7 bases and V by 7 bases; bases with no gene match: 9. The CDR3 runs 14 residues. The CDR3 loop reads CSALGQGEWNEQFF. The CDR3 nucleotides are TGCAGCGCCCTGGGACAGGGGGAGTGGAATGAGCAGTTCTTC.

This clonotype turned up a few times. V gene TRBV12-3 or TRBV12-4 combines with J gene TRBJ2-7, with 11 bases that match TRBD2. CDR3 length: 16 residues. Germline trimming cut 7 bases from V and 0 bases from J; bases unmatched to any gene: 8. In DNA form, the CDR3 reads TGTGCCAGCACCCAATGGGGGACTAGCGGCTCCTACGAGCAGTACTTC. Amino acid sequence: CASTQWGTSGSYEQYF.

This clonotype was picked up many times. The genes are TRBV7-2 and TRBJ2-7, with 12 positions matching TRBD2. The germline V gene has CDR1 SGHTA and CDR2 FQGNSA. V gave up 2 bases and J gave up 4 bases; unmatched junction bases: 3. The CDR3 contains 15 residues. CDR3 sequence reads: CASSLNLAGGYEQYV. The CDR3 DNA is TGTGCCAGCAGCTTAAATCTAGCGGGGGGGTACGAGCAGTACGTC.

This clonotype was seen a few times. DNA for the CDR3: TGCAGCGTTACCGGGACACTTAGCACCGGGGAGCTGTTTTTT. Its translation is CSVTGTLSTGELFF. V gene TRBV29-1 combines with J gene TRBJ2-2, with TRBD1 as a possible D gene (6 bases). This CDR3 has 14 residues. V lost 5 bases, J lost 4 bases, and 14 bases lay in between. The germline gives CDR1 SQVTM, CDR2 ANQGSEA.

The rearrangement uses TRBV7-9 and TRBJ2-1; 10 bases align to TRBD2. The CDR3 consists of 17 residues. Germline trimming cut 5 bases from V and 3 bases from J; bases unmatched to any gene: 10. Germline CDR1 and CDR2: SEHNR and FQNEAQ (reference sequence). CDR3 coding DNA: TGTGCCAGCAGCCCCCGAACTAGCGGGATCTTCTACAATGAGCAGTTCTTC. This codes for CASSPRTSGIFYNEQFF.